Listed here are 9 T cell receptor beta chains from one sample, sequenced in a study of response to subunit inactivated influenza vaccine. From the RT-PCR reads, TCRdb called clonotypes with MiXCR, one entry per CDR3 protein. The repertoire has about 700,000 distinct CDR3 sequences, about 15% of them found once; the top ten carry approximately 10%. The sample here was PBMCs from blood, taken approximately 12 days after vaccination. These receptors came from a man aged 50 to 60 who received an inactivated influenza vaccine.

The chain carries TRBV20-1 and TRBJ2-2, with 7 bases matching TRBD2. Losses at the gene ends were 6 bases for V and 8 bases for J; bases not matched to a gene: 9. This CDR3 comprises 13 residues. Germline CDR1 and CDR2: DFQATT and SNEGSKA (reference sequence). The chain's CDR3 is CSALADTEGELFF. The CDR3 bases are TGCAGTGCCCTAGCGGATACGGAGGGGGAGCTGTTTTTT.

This clonotype was found many times. This chain uses TRBV5-1 with TRBJ2-1; D call uncertain. The V end was cut by 1 base, the J end by 7 bases, with 6 bases between. CDR1 SGHRS and CDR2 YFSETQ come from the germline V gene. The CDR3 has 12 residues. The CDR3 bases are TGCGCCAGCAGCTTGCCTGGTAATGAGCAGTTCTTC. Amino acids: CASSLPGNEQFF.

DNA for the CDR3: TGCAGCGTGACCGGGACAGGGCAGGTTACGCAGTATTTT. Its protein product is CSVTGTGQVTQYF. The chain recombines TRBV29-1 with TRBJ2-3, with 9 bases fitting TRBD1. The CDR3 loop spans 13 amino acids. Germline lookup yields CDR1 SQVTM and CDR2 ANQGSEA. V lost 6 bases to trimming and J lost 8 bases; unmatched junction nucleotides: 9.

This clonotype was seen more than once but under ten times. This chain connects TRBV20-1 to TRBJ2-3; 14 bases map to TRBD2. CDR3 length: 15 residues. V was pared by 4 bases and J by 4 bases, with 4 bases of the junction left unmatched. Per germline, CDR1 DFQATT and CDR2 SNEGSKA (reference sequence). The DNA for the CDR3 is TGCAGTGCTAAGGGACTAGCGGGAGTACCAGATACGCAGTATTTT. Its protein product is CSAKGLAGVPDTQYF.

The rearrangement uses TRBV7-6 and TRBJ2-1; 10 nucleotides match TRBD2. Trimming removed 4 bases from V and 5 bases from J; junction bases left unmatched: 17. The CDR3 loop spans 19 amino acids. Germline V CDR1 and CDR2: SGHVS, FNYEAQ. The CDR3 spells CASSSPRGSLAGVNNEQFF. The CDR3 DNA reads TGTGCCAGCAGCTCTCCGAGAGGTAGTCTAGCGGGAGTAAACAATGAGCAGTTCTTC.

V gene TRBV20-1 combines with J gene TRBJ1-4; 8 nucleotides line up with TRBD1. The CDR3 has 14 residues. Per germline, CDR1 DFQATT and CDR2 SNEGSKA (reference sequence). V lost 5 bases and J lost 4; bases outside the gene matches: 6. The CDR3 spells CSAQQGGINEKLFF. CDR3 nucleotides: TGCAGTGCTCAACAGGGGGGGATTAATGAAAAACTGTTTTTT.

CDR3 sequence (DNA): TGTGCCAGCAGCTTAGTCCCGGGACCGAGCTCCCAGCAGTACTTC. Protein: CASSLVPGPSSQQYF. The genes are TRBV7-2 and TRBJ2-7; D could derive from TRBD1 or TRBD2 (5 bases each). Trimming pared 1 base from V and 8 bases from J, leaving 18 bases between. The CDR3 is 15 residues long. Per the germline V gene, CDR1 is SGHTA and CDR2 is FQGNSA. Together with reference TRBV7-2 and TRBJ2-7, the CDR3 gives the full variable domain: GAGVSQSPSNKVTEKGKDVELRCDPISGHTALYWYRQSLGQGLEFLIYFQGNSAPDKSGLPSDRFSAERTGGSVSTLTIQRTQQEDSAVYLCASSLVPGPSSQQYFGPGTRLTVT.

The gene calls are TRBV20-1 and TRBJ2-3, with TRBD2 matching 7 bases. From germline, CDR1 is DFQATT and CDR2 SNEGSKA (reference sequence). The CDR3 contains 14 residues. V shed 3 bases, J shed 1 base, and the junction held 4 bases outside the gene matches. The DNA for the CDR3 is TGCAGTGCTAGTAGGAGCGGGGGCACAGATACGCAGTATTTT. It encodes CSASRSGGTDTQYF.

The chain recombines TRBV18 with TRBJ2-2; D gene unclear. The germline V gene has CDR1 KGHSH and CDR2 LQKENI. Trimming pared 2 bases from V and 5 bases from J, leaving 12 bases between. CDR3 size: 15 residues. The CDR3 coding sequence is TGTGCCAGCTCACCAGATAACAGAGCTACCGGGGAGCTGTTTTTT. Translating it yields CASSPDNRATGELFF. The complete variable domain, with remaining parts taken from reference TRBV18 and TRBJ2-2, reads NAGVMQNPRHLVRRRGQEARLRCSPMKGHSHVYWYRQLPEEGLKFMVYLQKENIIDESGMPKERFSAEFPKEGPSILRIQQVVRGDSAAYFCASSPDNRATGELFFGEGSRLTVL.